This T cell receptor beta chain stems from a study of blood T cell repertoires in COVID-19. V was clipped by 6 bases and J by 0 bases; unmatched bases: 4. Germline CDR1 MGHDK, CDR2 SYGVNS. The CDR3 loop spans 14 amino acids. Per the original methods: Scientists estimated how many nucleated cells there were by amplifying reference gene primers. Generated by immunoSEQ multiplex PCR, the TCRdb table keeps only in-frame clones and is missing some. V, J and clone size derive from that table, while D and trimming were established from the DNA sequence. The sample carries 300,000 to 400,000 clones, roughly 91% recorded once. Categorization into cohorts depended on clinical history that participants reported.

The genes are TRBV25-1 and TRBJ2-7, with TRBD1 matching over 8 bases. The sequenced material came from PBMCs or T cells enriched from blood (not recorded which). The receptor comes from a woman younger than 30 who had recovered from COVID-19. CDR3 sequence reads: CASSRTGGSYEQYF. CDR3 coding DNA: TGTGCCAGCAGCCGAACAGGGGGCTCCTACGAGCAGTACTTC.